These T cell receptor beta chains were read from a single sample in a study of STAT5B mutations in CD4+ large granular lymphocyte leukemia. Profiling relied on immunoSEQ multiplex PCR, and the TCRdb table lists in-frame clones only, not all of them. The data contain roughly 36,000 clones, approximately 90% of them singletons. The sequenced material came from CD4+ T cells from blood buffy coats. Receptor source: a human donor in good health. CDR3s include the opening cysteine and the closing phenylalanine or tryptophan. Each record gives: D gene, CDR3 length, V gene, J gene, CDR3 protein. The D gene is left open where the match is weak.

D gene: TRBD2; CDR3 length: 14; V gene: TRBV27; J gene: TRBJ2-1; CDR3 protein: CASSFAGGQDEQFF
D gene: -; CDR3 length: 16; V gene: TRBV5-6; J gene: TRBJ1-1; CDR3 protein: CASSLDPGDGSAEAFF
D gene: -; CDR3 length: 13; V gene: TRBV7-9; J gene: TRBJ2-5; CDR3 protein: CASRLGAQETQYF
D gene: -; CDR3 length: 14; V gene: TRBV5-4; J gene: TRBJ2-5; CDR3 protein: CASRSSGARETQYF
D gene: TRBD1; CDR3 length: 14; V gene: TRBV6-5; J gene: TRBJ2-7; CDR3 protein: CASSRTGLSYEQYF
D gene: -; CDR3 length: 13; V gene: TRBV18; J gene: TRBJ1-5; CDR3 protein: CASSPASNQPQHF
D gene: TRBD1; CDR3 length: 15; V gene: TRBV7-9; J gene: TRBJ2-2; CDR3 protein: CASSRDSANTGELFF
D gene: -; CDR3 length: 13; V gene: TRBV9; J gene: TRBJ1-2; CDR3 protein: CASSARGSYGYTF
D gene: TRBD1; CDR3 length: 14; V gene: TRBV5-4; J gene: TRBJ2-3; CDR3 protein: CASSQQGAADTQYF
D gene: -; CDR3 length: 13; V gene: TRBV7-2; J gene: TRBJ2-1; CDR3 protein: CASSLGGQVEQFF
D gene: -; CDR3 length: 16; V gene: TRBV2; J gene: TRBJ1-4; CDR3 protein: CASSAHSRPKSEKLFF
D gene: -; CDR3 length: 16; V gene: TRBV15; J gene: TRBJ2-1; CDR3 protein: CATSRAHLGFYNEQFF
D gene: -; CDR3 length: 13; V gene: TRBV5-6; J gene: TRBJ1-4; CDR3 protein: CASSLGLGEKLFF
D gene: -; CDR3 length: 16; V gene: TRBV5-1; J gene: TRBJ1-6; CDR3 protein: CASSSKQSSYNSPLHF
D gene: -; CDR3 length: 16; V gene: TRBV9; J gene: TRBJ2-3; CDR3 protein: CASSVVRGGGADTQYF